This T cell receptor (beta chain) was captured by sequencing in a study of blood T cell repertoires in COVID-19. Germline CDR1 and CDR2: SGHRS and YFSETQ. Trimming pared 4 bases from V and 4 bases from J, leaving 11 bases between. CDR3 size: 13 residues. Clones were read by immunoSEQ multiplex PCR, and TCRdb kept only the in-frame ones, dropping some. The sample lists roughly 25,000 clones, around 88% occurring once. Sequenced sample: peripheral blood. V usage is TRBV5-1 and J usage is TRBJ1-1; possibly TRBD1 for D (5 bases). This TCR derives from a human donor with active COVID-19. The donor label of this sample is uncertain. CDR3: CASSPQGGTEAFF. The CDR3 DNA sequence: TGCGCCAGCAGCCCCCAGGGAGGCACTGAAGCTTTCTTT.